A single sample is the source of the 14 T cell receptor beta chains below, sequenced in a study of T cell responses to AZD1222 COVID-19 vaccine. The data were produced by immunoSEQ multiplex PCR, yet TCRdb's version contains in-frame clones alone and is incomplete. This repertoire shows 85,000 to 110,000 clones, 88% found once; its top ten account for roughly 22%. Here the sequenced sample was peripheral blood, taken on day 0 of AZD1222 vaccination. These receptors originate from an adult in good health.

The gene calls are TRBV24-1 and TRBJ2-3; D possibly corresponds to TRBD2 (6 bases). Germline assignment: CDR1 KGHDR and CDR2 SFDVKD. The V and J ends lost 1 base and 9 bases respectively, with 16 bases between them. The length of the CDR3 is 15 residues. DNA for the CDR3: TGTGCCACCAGTGATTTAAGCGGCGGAGGGGACACGCAGTATTTT. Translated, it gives CATSDLSGGGDTQYF.

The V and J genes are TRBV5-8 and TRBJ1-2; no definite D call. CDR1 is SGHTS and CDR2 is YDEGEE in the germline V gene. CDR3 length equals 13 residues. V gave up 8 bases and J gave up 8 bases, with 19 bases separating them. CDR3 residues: CASLKGQIRGYTF. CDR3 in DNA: TGTGCCAGTCTGAAGGGCCAGATCAGGGGCTACACCTTC.

Here the CDR3 DNA reads TGTGCCAGCAGCAGGGGAGCTTTCTTT. Translated, it gives CASSRGAFF. The chain is built from TRBV21-1 and TRBJ1-1. TRBV21-1 is recorded as a pseudogene. The CDR3 covers 9 residues.

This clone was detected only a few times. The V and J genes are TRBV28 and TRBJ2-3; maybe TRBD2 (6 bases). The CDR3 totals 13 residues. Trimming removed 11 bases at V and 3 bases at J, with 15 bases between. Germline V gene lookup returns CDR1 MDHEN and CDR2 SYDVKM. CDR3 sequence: CASGTGETDTQYF. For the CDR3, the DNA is TGTGCCTCCGGGACGGGAGAGACAGATACGCAGTATTTT.

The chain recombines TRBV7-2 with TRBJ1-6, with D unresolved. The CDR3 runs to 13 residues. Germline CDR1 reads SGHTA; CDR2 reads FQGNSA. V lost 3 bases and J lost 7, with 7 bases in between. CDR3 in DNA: TGTGCCAGCAGCTTCCGGGAGAATTCACCCCTCCACTTT. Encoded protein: CASSFRENSPLHF.

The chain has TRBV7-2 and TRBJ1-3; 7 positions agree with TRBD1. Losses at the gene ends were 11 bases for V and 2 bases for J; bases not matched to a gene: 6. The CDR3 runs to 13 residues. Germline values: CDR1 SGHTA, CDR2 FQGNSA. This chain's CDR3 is CACSTGPGNTIYF. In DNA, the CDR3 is TGTGCCTGCTCGACAGGGCCTGGAAACACCATATATTTT.

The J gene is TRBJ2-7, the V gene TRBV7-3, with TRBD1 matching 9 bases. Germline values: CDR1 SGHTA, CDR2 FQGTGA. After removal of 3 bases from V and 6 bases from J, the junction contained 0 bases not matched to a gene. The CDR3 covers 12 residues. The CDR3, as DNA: TGTGCCAGCAGCTTGGACAGGGGCGAGCAGTACTTC. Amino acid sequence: CASSLDRGEQYF.

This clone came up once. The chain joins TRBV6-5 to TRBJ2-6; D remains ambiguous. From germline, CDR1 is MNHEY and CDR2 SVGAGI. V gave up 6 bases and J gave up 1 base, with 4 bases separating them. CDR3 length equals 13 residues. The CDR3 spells CASSGSGANVLTF. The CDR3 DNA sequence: TGTGCCAGCAGCGGATCTGGGGCCAACGTCCTGACTTTC.

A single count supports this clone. The CDR3 here is CASSSQSTSGGRDTQYF. The CDR3 DNA is TGTGCCAGCAGCTCACAATCCACTAGCGGGGGGAGGGATACGCAGTATTTT. V gene TRBV7-6 combines with J gene TRBJ2-3; TRBD2 matches at 12 bases. V dropped 4 bases and J dropped 6; count of bases not matched to a gene: 11. This CDR3 has 17 residues. CDR1 and CDR2 (germline): SGHVS, FNYEAQ.

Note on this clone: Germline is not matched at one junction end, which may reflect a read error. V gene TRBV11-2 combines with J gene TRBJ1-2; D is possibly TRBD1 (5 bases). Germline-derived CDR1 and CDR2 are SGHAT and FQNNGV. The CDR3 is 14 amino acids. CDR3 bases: TGTGCCAGCAGCTTAGACGTTACAGTGTGGGGCTCCCACTTC. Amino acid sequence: CASSLDVTVWGSHF.

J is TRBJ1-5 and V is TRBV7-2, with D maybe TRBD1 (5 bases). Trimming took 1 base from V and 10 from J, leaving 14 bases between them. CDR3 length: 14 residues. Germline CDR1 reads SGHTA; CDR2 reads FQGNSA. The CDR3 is CASSLDQGSGPQHF. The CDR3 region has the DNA TGTGCCAGCAGCTTAGACCAGGGTAGCGGTCCCCAGCATTTT.

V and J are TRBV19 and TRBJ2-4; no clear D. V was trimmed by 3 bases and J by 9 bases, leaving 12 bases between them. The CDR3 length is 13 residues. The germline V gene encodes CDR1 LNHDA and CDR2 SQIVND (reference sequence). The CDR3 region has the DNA TGTGCCAGTAGTATCTCGTCCCAAGCCATTCAGTACTTC. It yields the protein CASSISSQAIQYF.

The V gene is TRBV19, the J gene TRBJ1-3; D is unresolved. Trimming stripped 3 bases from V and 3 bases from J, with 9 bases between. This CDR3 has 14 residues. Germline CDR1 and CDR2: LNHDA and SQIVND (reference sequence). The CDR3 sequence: CASSISAGGNTIYF. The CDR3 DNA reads TGTGCCAGTAGTATCTCGGCGGGTGGAAACACCATATATTTT.

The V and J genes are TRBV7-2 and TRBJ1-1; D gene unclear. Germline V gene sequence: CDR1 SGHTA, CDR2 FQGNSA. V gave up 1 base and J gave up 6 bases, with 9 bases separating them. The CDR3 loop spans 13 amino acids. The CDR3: CASSLERWAEAFF. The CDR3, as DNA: TGTGCCAGCAGCTTAGAACGGTGGGCTGAAGCTTTCTTT.